This T cell receptor beta chain was sequenced for a study of shared clonotypes between healthy human individuals. Overall study: Donor composition was a couple of women and a few men, aged 18 to 49. Broader study findings: Blood was the only sampled material, and tissue repertoires likely differ. Compared with memory subsets, naive subsets generally had larger estimated richness. Generation probability values for non-shared clonotypes were lower than those for clonotypes shared by all four donors.

To note about this clone: Its antigen is still unknown.

Germline assignment: CDR1 MDHEN and CDR2 SYDVKM. The germline V and J ends were trimmed by 3 bases and 5 bases, with 21 bases remaining between them. CDR3 length equals 17 residues. TCRdb's table, derived via immunoSEQ multiplex PCR, lists solely in-frame clones and lacks some. The profile shows about 1.1 million clones, 70% to 80% of them singletons. The TCR comes from a man aged 18-30 years in good health. Some clones in this sample may be carry-over from other donors' samples. The rearrangement uses TRBV28 and TRBJ2-3; either TRBD1 or TRBD2 may fit D (5 bases each). Sequenced sample: memory CD4+ T cells from PBMCs. Described subset: CD45RA-negative fraction. In nucleotides, the CDR3 is TGTGCCAGCAGTTTCCCTCCGGGGCGGCGTGGGGTAGATACGCAGTATTTT. Translation: CASSFPPGRRGVDTQYF. The complete variable domain, with remaining parts taken from reference TRBV28 and TRBJ2-3, reads DVKVTQSSRYLVKRTGEKVFLECVQDMDHENMFWYRQDPGLGLRLIYFSYDVKMKEKGDIPEGYSVSREKKERFSLILESASTNQTSMYLCASSFPPGRRGVDTQYFGPGTRLTVL.